These 25 T cell receptor beta chains came from one sample sequenced in a study of T cell clones after liver transplantation. Produced via immunoSEQ multiplex PCR; TCRdb's table is partial and in-frame only. The data show tens of thousands of clones, 75% to 90% seen once. The sample in question was CD4+ T cells from blood, obtained 12 months after liver transplant. These receptors came from a human patient who received a liver transplant. Some T cells may be supplied by the graft donor.

The chain recombines TRBV9 with TRBJ2-3, with D uncertain. This CDR3 comprises 14 residues. Trimming took 0 bases from V and 3 from J, leaving 8 bases between them. The V gene's germline CDR1 is SGDLS and CDR2 YYNGEE. The CDR3 here is CASSVEGRTDTQYF. CDR3 nucleotide sequence: TGTGCCAGCAGCGTAGAAGGTAGAACAGATACGCAGTATTTT. Full variable domain (missing parts from reference TRBV9 and TRBJ2-3): DSGVTQTPKHLITATGQRVTLRCSPRSGDLSVYWYQQSLDQGLQFLIQYYNGEERAKGNILERFSAQQFPDLHSELNLSSLELGDSALYFCASSVEGRTDTQYFGPGTRLTVL.

The gene calls are TRBV6-1 and TRBJ1-1; the D is unclear. CDR3 size: 14 residues. V lost 8 bases to trimming and J lost 0 bases, with 13 bases between them. Looked up from germline, CDR1 is MNHNS and CDR2 is SASEGT. The DNA of the CDR3 is TGTGCCAGCTGGTGGCGGGGAATGAACACTGAAGCTTTCTTT. This gives the protein CASWWRGMNTEAFF.

This clone was observed at least ten times. The CDR3 DNA reads as TGTGCCAGCAGTCCCCTCCATGGGGGGGCGACGGATGAGCAGTTCTTC. Encoded protein: CASSPLHGGATDEQFF. The rearrangement joins TRBV28 to TRBJ2-1, with D possibly matching TRBD2 (7 bases). Germline CDR1 reads MDHEN; CDR2 reads SYDVKM. Trimming cost V 5 bases and J 8 bases, with 22 bases left between them. This CDR3 comprises 16 residues.

V gene TRBV6-1 combines with J gene TRBJ1-3, with 9 bases that match TRBD1. The germline CDR1 and CDR2 sequences are MNHNS and SASEGT. The V and J ends lost 3 bases and 4 bases, in that order; junction bases with no gene match: 4. This CDR3 contains 15 residues. The CDR3 sequence: CASSEYRGPGNTIYF. As DNA, the CDR3 is TGTGCCAGCAGTGAGTACAGGGGGCCGGGAAACACCATATATTTT.

The gene calls are TRBV28 and TRBJ2-2, with D possibly TRBD2 on 5 matching bases. CDR3 length: 13 amino acids. The germline V gene has CDR1 MDHEN and CDR2 SYDVKM. Trimming removed 3 bases at V and 9 bases at J, with 11 bases between. The CDR3 region is CASSFPRGWELFF. Here the CDR3 DNA reads TGTGCCAGCAGTTTCCCCCGCGGGTGGGAGCTGTTTTTT. The entire variable domain, with the rest obtained from reference TRBV28 and TRBJ2-2, is as follows: DVKVTQSSRYLVKRTGEKVFLECVQDMDHENMFWYRQDPGLGLRLIYFSYDVKMKEKGDIPEGYSVSREKKERFSLILESASTNQTSMYLCASSFPRGWELFFGEGSRLTVL.

The rearrangement links TRBV7-2 to TRBJ2-7, with 9 bases fitting TRBD2. The CDR3 has 15 amino acids. The trim removed 4 bases at V and 1 base at J, leaving 5 bases unmatched. The germline gives CDR1 SGHTA, CDR2 FQGNSA. CDR3 region: CASSSPSGISYEQYF. CDR3 bases: TGTGCCAGCAGCTCCCCTAGCGGGATTTCCTACGAGCAGTACTTC.

V usage is TRBV27 and J usage is TRBJ2-7; maybe TRBD2 (5 bases). Germline CDR1 reads MNHEY; CDR2 reads SMNVEV (reference sequence). Trimming took 4 bases from V and 3 from J, leaving 10 bases between them. CDR3 length equals 13 residues. The CDR3 sequence is CASSYFGNYEQYF. Here the CDR3 DNA reads TGTGCCAGCAGTTACTTCGGGAACTACGAGCAGTACTTC.

The chain joins TRBV13 to TRBJ2-3, with D perhaps given as TRBD1 or TRBD2 (6 bases each). Trimming shortened V by 3 bases and J by 5 bases, and 18 bases separated the two germline ends. This CDR3 is built from 16 residues. In germline, CDR1 is PRHDT, CDR2 FYEKMQ (reference sequence). CDR3 nucleotide sequence: TGTGCCAGCAGCTTTGCTGGAGGGGGGTTGAGAGATACGCAGTATTTT. Amino acid sequence: CASSFAGGGLRDTQYF.

The chain couples TRBV28 to TRBJ2-7; TRBD1 might be the D (5 bases). The CDR3 length is 13 residues. The germline gives CDR1 MDHEN, CDR2 SYDVKM. V was pared by 3 bases and J by 6 bases, with 12 bases between. The CDR3, as DNA: TGTGCCAGCAGTTTGGTGGGGCGCCGCGAGCAGTACTTC. This encodes CASSLVGRREQYF.

The J gene is TRBJ1-2, the V gene TRBV28; perhaps TRBD1 as D (6 bases). The CDR3 has 14 amino acids. In germline, CDR1 is MDHEN, CDR2 SYDVKM. CDR3 sequence (DNA): TGTGCTTCGTGGGGGCCGTCATCTAACTATGGCTACACCTTC. This sequence encodes CASWGPSSNYGYTF.

V and J are TRBV6-1 and TRBJ2-5, with D maybe TRBD2 (6 bases). This CDR3 is built from 15 residues. The ends were cut back, 0 bases at V and 4 bases at J, with 12 bases in the middle. Germline CDR1 is MNHNS and CDR2 is SASEGT. Written as DNA, the CDR3 is TGTGCCAGCAGTGAAGCTGGGAGGAGGGTAGAGACCCAGTACTTC. It is translated as CASSEAGRRVETQYF.

J is TRBJ2-7 and V is TRBV28, with TRBD1 matching 8 bases. The trim removed 6 bases at V and 1 base at J, leaving 17 bases unmatched. The CDR3 length is 18 residues. CDR1 is MDHEN and CDR2 is SYDVKM in the germline V gene. The CDR3: CASSPSIARDRRSYEQYF. In nucleotides, the CDR3 is TGTGCCAGCAGCCCGTCAATTGCCCGGGACAGGAGATCCTACGAGCAGTACTTC.

This clone was observed once. The chain uses TRBV5-1 and TRBJ2-5; D could derive from TRBD1 or TRBD2 (5 bases each). Trimming removed 0 bases from V and 4 bases from J, with 10 bases in between. The CDR3 is 14 residues long. The germline CDR1 and CDR2 sequences are SGHRS and YFSETQ. This chain's CDR3 is CASSLGPGAETQYF. The DNA of the CDR3 is TGCGCCAGCAGCTTGGGTCCCGGGGCAGAGACCCAGTACTTC.

This clone was counted only a few times. The V call is TRBV6-1, the J call TRBJ2-7; D is undetermined. Looked up from germline, CDR1 is MNHNS and CDR2 is SASEGT. The germline V and J ends were trimmed by 2 bases and 4 bases, with 6 bases remaining between them. CDR3 length: 12 amino acids. CDR3 in amino acids: CASSEQVYEQYF. The DNA of the CDR3 is TGTGCCAGCAGTGAACAGGTTTACGAGCAGTACTTC.

In DNA form, the CDR3 reads TGTGCCAGCAGCGTGGGGGTATCCAAAAACATTCAGTACTTC. This translates into CASSVGVSKNIQYF. The V and J genes are TRBV9 and TRBJ2-4; perhaps D is TRBD1 or TRBD2 (5 bases each). CDR1 and CDR2 (germline): SGDLS, YYNGEE. Deletions cut 2 bases from V and 2 bases from J, with 8 bases between. The CDR3 loop spans 14 amino acids.

CDR3: CASSDLGQVNTEAFF. The CDR3 coding sequence is TGTGCCAGCAGTGACCTCGGACAGGTGAACACTGAAGCTTTCTTT. This chain uses TRBV6-1 with TRBJ1-1; 7 bases agree with TRBD1. The V segment lost 3 bases and the J segment 0 bases; nucleotides outside the gene matches: 4. Germline lookup yields CDR1 MNHNS and CDR2 SASEGT. The CDR3 sequence is 15 residues long.

The gene calls are TRBV28 and TRBJ2-1, with D unresolved. The CDR3 is 13 residues long. The V and J ends lost 5 bases and 0 bases respectively, with 5 bases between them. Germline loops: CDR1 MDHEN, CDR2 SYDVKM. Here the CDR3 DNA reads TGTGCCAGCAGTGCAAGCTCCTACAATGAGCAGTTCTTC. This encodes CASSASSYNEQFF.

The rearrangement uses TRBV6-5 and TRBJ1-4, with no clear D. V gave up 4 bases and J gave up 6 bases, with 12 bases separating them. Germline V gene lookup returns CDR1 MNHEY and CDR2 SVGAGI. The CDR3 runs to 14 residues. The CDR3 protein is CASSWGRSDEKLFF. The CDR3 bases are TGTGCCAGCAGTTGGGGAAGATCAGATGAAAAACTGTTTTTT.

This sequence joins TRBV21-1 and TRBJ1-2. TRBV21-1 is classified as a pseudogene. This CDR3 region has 17 residues. The CDR3 sequence is CASSKASRGGINYGYTF. CDR3 in DNA: TGTGCCAGCAGCAAAGCCTCTCGGGGAGGAATTAACTATGGCTACACCTTC.

The V gene is TRBV5-5, the J gene TRBJ1-4; D remains ambiguous. Trimming removed 0 bases at V and 7 bases at J, with 7 bases between. CDR3 length: 13 residues. Germline-derived CDR1 and CDR2 are SGHKS and YYEKEE (reference sequence). The CDR3 DNA is TGTGCCAGCAGCTTGGCCTCGACTGAAAAACTGTTTTTT. As protein: CASSLASTEKLFF. The whole variable domain, remainder taken from reference TRBV5-5 and TRBJ1-4, is DAGVTQSPTHLIKTRGQQVTLRCSPISGHKSVSWYQQVLGQGPQFIFQYYEKEERGRGNFPDRFSARQFPNYSSELNVNALLLGDSALYLCASSLASTEKLFFGSGTQLSVL.

This clone was seen a handful of times. The rearrangement links TRBV25-1 to TRBJ2-1, with 7 positions matching TRBD2. V gave up 3 bases and J gave up 8 bases; unmatched junction bases: 16. The germline CDR1 and CDR2 sequences are MGHDK and SYGVNS. The CDR3 loop spans 17 amino acids. The CDR3 coding sequence is TGTGCCAGCAGTGAGATCGGAGCGGGAAGCGGTTTAGATGAGCAGTTCTTC. As protein: CASSEIGAGSGLDEQFF.

V usage is TRBV7-8 and J usage is TRBJ2-2; 9 bases fit TRBD1. The CDR3 is made up of 15 amino acids. J gave up 5 bases and V 5 bases, and 6 bases lay outside the gene matches. Looked up from germline, CDR1 is SGHVS and CDR2 is FQNEAQ. CDR3 residues: CASSIFDRGTGELFF. Written as DNA, the CDR3 is TGTGCCAGCAGCATCTTCGACAGGGGGACCGGGGAGCTGTTTTTT.

This rearrangement joins TRBV28 to TRBJ2-1; tentatively, D is TRBD2 (6 bases). The germline V gene encodes CDR1 MDHEN and CDR2 SYDVKM. Trimming stripped 11 bases from V and 4 bases from J, with 21 bases between. The CDR3 contains 15 residues. The DNA for the CDR3 is TGTGCCTCCACTACGGCGGGAAGGAGTTACAATGAGCAGTTCTTC. It codes for CASTTAGRSYNEQFF.

The J gene is TRBJ2-7, the V gene TRBV27; a possible D gene is TRBD1 (6 bases). Trimming took 5 bases from V and 2 from J, leaving 22 bases between them. The CDR3 sequence is 17 residues long. Germline CDR1 MNHEY, CDR2 SMNVEV (reference sequence). The CDR3 here is CASSTLRGSLLPYEQYF. In DNA form, the CDR3 reads TGTGCCAGCAGTACCCTCAGGGGTTCGCTCCTCCCCTACGAGCAGTACTTC.

CDR3 nucleotides: TGTGCCAGCAGCGTAAGTTCGTTTACAGGACTAGCGGGTATGAATGAGCAGTTCTTC. Translation gives CASSVSSFTGLAGMNEQFF. The chain links TRBV9 to TRBJ2-1; 11 bases map to TRBD2. Trimming removed 1 base from V and 7 bases from J; junction bases left unmatched: 16. Germline loops: CDR1 SGDLS, CDR2 YYNGEE. CDR3 length: 19 residues.